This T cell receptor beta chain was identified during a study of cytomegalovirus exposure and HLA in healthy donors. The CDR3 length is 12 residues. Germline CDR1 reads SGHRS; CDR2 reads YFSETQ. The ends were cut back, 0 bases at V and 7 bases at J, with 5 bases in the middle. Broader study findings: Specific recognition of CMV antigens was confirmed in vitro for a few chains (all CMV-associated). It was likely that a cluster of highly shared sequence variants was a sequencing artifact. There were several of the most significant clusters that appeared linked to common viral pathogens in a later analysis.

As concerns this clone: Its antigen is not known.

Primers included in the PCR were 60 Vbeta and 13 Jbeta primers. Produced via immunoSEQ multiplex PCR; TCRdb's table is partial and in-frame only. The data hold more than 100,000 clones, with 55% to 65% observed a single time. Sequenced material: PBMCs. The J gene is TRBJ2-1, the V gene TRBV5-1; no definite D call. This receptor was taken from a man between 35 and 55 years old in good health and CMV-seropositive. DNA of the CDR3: TGCGCCAGCAGCTTGGCCCAAAATGAGCAGTTCTTC. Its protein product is CASSLAQNEQFF.